A selection of T cell receptor beta chains follows, all from one sample in a study of post-analysis software for immune sequencing data. MiXCR, applied by TCRdb to the PCR reads, yields one record per CDR3 protein. Among roughly 430,000 distinct CDR3 sequences listed, about 40% were seen once. Sequencing input: blood. The source of these receptors is a girl between 2 and 10 years old with multiple sclerosis. The CDR3 runs from the conserved cysteine through the conserved F or W. Fields, in order: V gene, CDR3 protein.

TRBV7-6,CASSLGTGPWGTDTQFF
TRBV28,CASRSPGAQSYEQYF
TRBV7-6,CASSLVPGRWNEQFF
TRBV5-1,CASSSYTGNSYEQYF
TRBV4-1,CASSQNDLGRWNAIQYF
TRBV11-2,CASSLDLVSFYPPALHF
TRBV3-1,CASSPKTSQETQYF
TRBV5-1,CASSSLAGGVYEQYF
TRBV25-1,CASSEPVGMFTGYTF
TRBV5-6,CASSLVGGPAYEQYF
TRBV25-1,CASSGGPAGLYEQYF
TRBV6-5,CASSPQGSLTEAFF
TRBV20-1,CSAGGTGRHYEQYF
TRBV6-5,CASRLGQPADTQYF
TRBV29-1,CSVTGGTGETQYF
TRBV27,CASSLQRTGTGGYNEQFF
TRBV28,CASSSSGAGSNEQFF
TRBV29-1,CSVAGLAGTMAQYF
TRBV4-2,CASSQEEPEQFF
TRBV5-1,CAGSLDSEQYF
TRBV9,CASSPFLSSQETQYF
TRBV7-9,CASSLQGGGTDTQYF
TRBV27,CASSWSGNQPQHF
TRBV12-3/TRBV12-4,CASSRSDSQETQYF
TRBV20-1,CSARPGLAGGPRAQYF
TRBV12-3/TRBV12-4,CASRLAGTEAFF
TRBV2,CASIFLGLEDIQYF
TRBV20-1,CSARSFNVLTF
TRBV3-1,CASSQEGVFHSPLHF
TRBV28,CASSFYTNPSYNEQFF
TRBV7-2,CASSSRGVISSYTF
TRBV10-2,CASSESSRETQYF
TRBV7-2,CASSLVPLRRGGTQYF
TRBV6-4,CASSDSYRGLNSPLHF
TRBV4-1,CASSQTAPEQYYEQYF
TRBV18,CASSPGRDGGEKLFF
TRBV11-2,CASSLGTVPSLSYEQYF
TRBV6-2/TRBV6-3,CASSYGWQEETQYF
TRBV28,CASSMGGVSTDTQYF
TRBV7-6,CASSLGGLYVYNEQFF
TRBV9,CASSVTGTSEQYF
TRBV7-2,CASSLRSGQDYGYTF
TRBV12-3/TRBV12-4,CASSLGQGAHVQGYTF
TRBV28,CASSFPSQGDTQYF
TRBV4-1,CASSQETGGHQETQYF
TRBV5-1,CASSLKGQVETQYF
TRBV7-6,CASSLGPPHQETQYF
TRBV28,CASSLSRLGAFF
TRBV10-2,CASSTGREGLSKQFF
TRBV29-1,CSVDVYGEQFF
TRBV12-3/TRBV12-4,CASSFRQNQPQHF
TRBV7-3,CASSFGQGFLSGANVLTF
TRBV7-6,CASSLMPPGLAGGEQYF